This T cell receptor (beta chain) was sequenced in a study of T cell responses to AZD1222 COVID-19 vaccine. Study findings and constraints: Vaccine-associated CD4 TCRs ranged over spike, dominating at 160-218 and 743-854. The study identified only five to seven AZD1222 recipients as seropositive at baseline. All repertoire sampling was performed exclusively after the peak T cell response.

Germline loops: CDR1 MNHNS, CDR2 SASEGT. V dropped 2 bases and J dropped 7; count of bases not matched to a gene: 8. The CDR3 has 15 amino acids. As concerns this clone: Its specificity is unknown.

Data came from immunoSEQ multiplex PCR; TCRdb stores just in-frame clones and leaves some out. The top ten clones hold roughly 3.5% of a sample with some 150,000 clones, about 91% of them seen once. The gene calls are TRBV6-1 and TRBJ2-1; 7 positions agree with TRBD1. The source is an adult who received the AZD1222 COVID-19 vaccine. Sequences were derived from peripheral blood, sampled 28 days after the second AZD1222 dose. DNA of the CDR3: TGTGCCAGCAGTGAACGACAGGGTATGAGAAATGAGCAGTTCTTC. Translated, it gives CASSERQGMRNEQFF.